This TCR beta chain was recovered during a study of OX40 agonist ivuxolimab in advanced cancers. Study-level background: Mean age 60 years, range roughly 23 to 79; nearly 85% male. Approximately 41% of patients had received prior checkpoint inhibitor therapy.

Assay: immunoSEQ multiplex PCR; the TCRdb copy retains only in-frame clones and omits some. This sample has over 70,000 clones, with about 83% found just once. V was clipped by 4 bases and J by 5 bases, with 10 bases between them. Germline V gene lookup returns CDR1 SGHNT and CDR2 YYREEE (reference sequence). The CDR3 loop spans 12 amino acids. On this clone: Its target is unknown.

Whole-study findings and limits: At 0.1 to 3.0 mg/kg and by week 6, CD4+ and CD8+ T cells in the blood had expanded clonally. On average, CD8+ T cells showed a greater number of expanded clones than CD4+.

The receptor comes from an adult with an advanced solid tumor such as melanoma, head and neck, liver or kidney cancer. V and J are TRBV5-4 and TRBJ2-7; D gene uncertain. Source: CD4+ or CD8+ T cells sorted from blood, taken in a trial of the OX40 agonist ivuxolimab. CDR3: CASSQDEHEQYF. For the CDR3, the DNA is TGTGCCAGCAGCCAGGACGAACACGAGCAGTACTTC.